The clone carrying this TCR beta chain was recorded a few times. What it binds is not known. This entry comes from a study of post-analysis software for immune sequencing data. Study background: Relapsing-remitting, secondary progressive and progressive-relapsing forms made up the multiple sclerosis disease courses.

Whole-study results and caveats: There were five TRBV segments more frequent in patients than controls, and TRBV5-6, TRBV5-1 and TRBV20-1 were among them. Among multiple sclerosis patients, normalized Chao1 diversity was significantly below that of controls. F-measure co-clustering was strong for batch-matched samples.

Sequencing libraries made from TCR beta cDNA carried unique molecular identifiers. TCRdb fed the PCR reads into MiXCR, producing one record per CDR3 protein. The table includes 700,000 to 800,000 distinct CDR3 sequences, less than 35% detected once. Germline loops: CDR1 MNHEY, CDR2 SVGAGI. The CDR3 is 16 residues long. Unmatched junction bases numbered 10, after V lost 8 bases and J lost 1 base. The sequenced sample was blood. The chain has TRBV6-5 and TRBJ2-4, with TRBD2 matching over 8 bases. The TCR originated in a girl aged 5 to 17 with multiple sclerosis. In DNA form, the CDR3 reads TGTGCCAGCGGGCCCATAGCGGGATTGGCCAAAAACATTCAGTACTTC. Amino acid sequence: CASGPIAGLAKNIQYF.